These 15 T cell receptor beta chains originate from one sample sequenced in a study of post-analysis software for immune sequencing data. Study-wide points: Patients had higher frequencies than controls of roughly five TRBV segments, including TRBV5-6, TRBV5-1 and TRBV20-1.

The TCR beta cDNA libraries carried unique molecular identifiers. TCRdb called the PCR reads again in MiXCR, with one record for every CDR3 protein. Of some 450,000 distinct CDR3 sequences in the sample, less than 45% were seen once. What these receptors recognize is not known. Specimen: blood. These receptors were collected from a girl between 5 and 17 years old with multiple sclerosis.

This rearrangement joins TRBV29-1 to TRBJ1-1; the match to TRBD1 covers 8 bases. The germline gives CDR1 SQVTM, CDR2 ANQGSEA. CDR3 length equals 15 residues. The junction had 6 bases not matched to a gene; V was cut back by 1 base and J by 2 bases. CDR3 nucleotide sequence: TGCAGCGTTGAAGCGGGGGACAGGCGAAACACTGAAGCTTTCTTT. Translated: CSVEAGDRRNTEAFF.

The CDR3 DNA reads as TGCGCCAGCAGCTTGAACGGGGTAGGGGTCTCCTACGAGCAGTACTTC. Translating it yields CASSLNGVGVSYEQYF. The chain combines TRBV5-1 with TRBJ2-7; D possibly matches TRBD1 or TRBD2 (5 bases each). The length of the CDR3 is 16 residues. Trimming stripped 1 base from V and 0 bases from J, with 14 bases between. CDR1 SGHRS and CDR2 YFSETQ come from the germline V gene.

The rearrangement joins TRBV4-3 to TRBJ2-4, with 13 bases matching TRBD2. The trim removed 3 bases at V and 13 bases at J, leaving 12 bases unmatched. Germline-derived CDR1 and CDR2 are LGHNA and YSLEER. The CDR3 contains 16 residues. The CDR3 DNA sequence: TGCGCCAGCAGCCAGGGTACGGGGACTAGCGGGAATCAGCAGTACTTC. Amino acids: CASSQGTGTSGNQQYF.

Here the CDR3 reads CSATGGGNEQFF. CDR3 DNA: TGCAGTGCCACCGGGGGGGGCAATGAGCAGTTCTTC. The genes are TRBV20-1 and TRBJ2-1, with 8 bases aligning to TRBD2. The CDR3 spans 12 residues. Germline values: CDR1 DFQATT, CDR2 SNEGSKA (reference sequence). The V segment lost 6 bases and the J segment 6 bases; nucleotides outside the gene matches: 4.

The chain carries TRBV7-2 and TRBJ1-2; D may be TRBD1 (5 bases). Deletions cut 4 bases from V and 8 bases from J, with 17 bases between. CDR1 SGHTA and CDR2 FQGNSA come from the germline V gene. The CDR3 runs to 14 residues. The CDR3 here is CASSSADAGNGYTF. CDR3 bases: TGTGCCAGCAGCTCAGCGGATGCAGGGAACGGCTACACCTTC.

V gene TRBV28 combines with J gene TRBJ2-5; the D is unclear. Germline lookup yields CDR1 MDHEN and CDR2 SYDVKM. CDR3 length: 12 amino acids. The ends were cut back, 3 bases at V and 3 bases at J, with 5 bases in the middle. The CDR3 region is CASSFQEETQYF. In nucleotides, the CDR3 is TGTGCCAGCAGTTTCCAGGAAGAGACCCAGTACTTC.

The sample holds a few counts of this clonotype. This sequence joins TRBV6-6 and TRBJ2-7; D is tentatively TRBD1 or TRBD2 (5 bases each). The CDR3 totals 14 residues. Germline V gene lookup returns CDR1 MNHNY and CDR2 SVGAGI (reference sequence). Trimming removed 6 bases from V and 6 bases from J, with 18 bases in between. For the CDR3, the DNA is TGTGCCAGCAGACCTAATACCCGGGACCCCGAGCAGTACTTC. Protein product: CASRPNTRDPEQYF.

The chain joins TRBV6-2 or TRBV6-3 to TRBJ2-7; 8 nucleotides align to TRBD1. The CDR3 consists of 13 residues. CDR1 and CDR2 from the germline V gene are MNHEY and SVGEGT. J lost 9 bases, V lost 6 bases, and 10 bases had no gene match. The CDR3, as DNA: TGTGCCAGCAGAACAGGGGGGCTACGAGGGCAGTACTTC. Its translation is CASRTGGLRGQYF.

The chain uses TRBV29-1 and TRBJ2-5; D uncertain. The germline V and J ends were trimmed by 7 bases and 11 bases, with 14 bases remaining between them. Germline CDR1 is SQVTM and CDR2 is ANQGSEA. The CDR3 has 10 amino acids. CDR3 DNA: TGCAGCGCTAAGCCTAATGAGCAGTACTTC. This encodes CSAKPNEQYF.

The sample holds a few counts of this clonotype. DNA for the CDR3: TGCAGCGCTGACAGGGGGCTTAAGGATGAGCAGTTCTTC. This encodes CSADRGLKDEQFF. This chain connects TRBV29-1 to TRBJ2-1; 10 bases agree with TRBD1. The CDR3 has 13 amino acids. CDR1 and CDR2 (germline): SQVTM, ANQGSEA. J was trimmed by 8 bases and V by 7 bases; bases with no gene match: 8.

The chain employs TRBV15 and TRBJ2-5, with TRBD1 matching 8 bases. The CDR3 has 15 amino acids. V dropped 0 bases and J dropped 6; count of bases not matched to a gene: 6. Germline lookup yields CDR1 LNHNV and CDR2 YYDKDF (reference sequence). The CDR3 loop reads CATSRDRDRRKTQYF. CDR3 coding DNA: TGTGCCACCAGCAGAGATCGGGACAGGAGGAAGACCCAGTACTTC. The variable domain in full, completed from reference TRBV15 and TRBJ2-5, reads DAMVIQNPRYQVTQFGKPVTLSCSQTLNHNVMYWYQQKSSQAPKLLFHYYDKDFNNEADTPDNFQSRRPNTSFCFLDIRSPGLGDTAMYLCATSRDRDRRKTQYFGPGTRLLVL.

The V gene is TRBV12-3 or TRBV12-4, the J gene TRBJ1-5; D is unresolved. The CDR3 has 16 residues. Trimming took 6 bases from V and 2 from J, leaving 17 bases between them. CDR3 nucleotide sequence: TGTGCCAGCAGGGAGGCTTCATCCCCCTGCAATCAGCCCCAGCATTTT. Protein: CASREASSPCNQPQHF.

The chain joins TRBV7-9 to TRBJ2-1, with no clear D. Germline values: CDR1 SEHNR, CDR2 FQNEAQ (reference sequence). V was pared by 1 base and J by 12 bases, with 13 bases between. The CDR3 sequence is 13 residues long. The CDR3 DNA sequence: TGTGCCAGCAGCTTAGGGGCAGAGGTTGGGCAGTTCTTC. This codes for CASSLGAEVGQFF.

The V call is TRBV4-1, the J call TRBJ1-5, with 8 bases aligning to TRBD1. V gave up 5 bases and J gave up 7 bases; unmatched junction bases: 10. This CDR3 comprises 15 residues. From germline, CDR1 is MGHRA and CDR2 YSYEKL. CDR3 sequence reads: CASSVDRAPGQPQHF. As DNA, the CDR3 is TGCGCCAGCAGCGTGGACAGGGCCCCAGGGCAGCCCCAGCATTTT.

By share, this clonotype ranks as large. J is TRBJ2-1 and V is TRBV3-1; D is uncertain. Germline loops: CDR1 LGHDT, CDR2 YNNKEL (reference sequence). This CDR3 comprises 13 residues. V was pared by 6 bases and J by 5 bases, with 11 bases between. CDR3 nucleotide sequence: TGTGCCAGCAGGCCTCCAGGTAACAATGAGCAGTTCTTC. Translated, it gives CASRPPGNNEQFF.